This T cell receptor (beta chain) was sequenced for a study of blood T cell repertoires in COVID-19. The overall study: Material from acute and convalescent COVID-19 was sourced from the United States, Italy and Spain. Sample material is recorded as cDNA or gDNA derived from T cells, B-cell-depleted T cells, or PBMCs.

Sequencing used immunoSEQ multiplex PCR; TCRdb keeps in-frame clones, though not all of them. The sample comprises around 68,000 clones, 80% to 90% of which are singletons, and 6.5% to 8% rests with the top ten. CDR1 is SQVTM, CDR2 ANQGSEA, per germline. CDR3 length: 12 residues. Trimming removed 6 bases from V and 5 bases from J; junction bases left unmatched: 5. This TCR was sampled from a man in his forties or fifties with active COVID-19. Sequenced sample: peripheral blood. The chain couples TRBV29-1 to TRBJ2-7; TRBD1 matches 9 bases. CDR3 sequence (DNA): TGCAGCGTGCCAGGGACAGGGAACGAGCAGTACTTC. The encoded protein is CSVPGTGNEQYF.